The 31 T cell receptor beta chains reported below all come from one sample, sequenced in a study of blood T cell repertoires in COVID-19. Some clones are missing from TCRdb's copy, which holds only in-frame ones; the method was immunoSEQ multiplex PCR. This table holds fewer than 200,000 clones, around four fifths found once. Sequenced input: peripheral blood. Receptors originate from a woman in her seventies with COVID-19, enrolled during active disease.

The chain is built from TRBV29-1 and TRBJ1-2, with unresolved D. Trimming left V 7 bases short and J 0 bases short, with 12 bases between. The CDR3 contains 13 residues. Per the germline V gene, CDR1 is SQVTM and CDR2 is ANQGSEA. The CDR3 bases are TGCAGCGCCTTAACGACATCTAACTATGGCTACACCTTC. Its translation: CSALTTSNYGYTF.

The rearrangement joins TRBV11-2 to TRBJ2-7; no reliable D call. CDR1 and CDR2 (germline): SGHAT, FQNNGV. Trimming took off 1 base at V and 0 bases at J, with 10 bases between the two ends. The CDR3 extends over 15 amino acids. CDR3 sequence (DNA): TGTGCCAGCAGCTTAGGGCGTGGCGGCTCCTACGAGCAGTACTTC. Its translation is CASSLGRGGSYEQYF. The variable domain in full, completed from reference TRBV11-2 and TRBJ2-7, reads EAGVAQSPRYKIIEKRQSVAFWCNPISGHATLYWYQQILGQGPKLLIQFQNNGVVDDSQLPKDRFSAERLKGVDSTLKIQPAKLEDSAVYLCASSLGRGGSYEQYFGPGTRLTVT.

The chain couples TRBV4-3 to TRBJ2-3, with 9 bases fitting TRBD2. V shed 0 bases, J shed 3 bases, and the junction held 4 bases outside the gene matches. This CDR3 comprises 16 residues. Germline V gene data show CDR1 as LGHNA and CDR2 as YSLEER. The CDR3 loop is CASSQDGAGGTDTQYF. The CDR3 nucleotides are TGCGCCAGCAGCCAAGACGGGGCGGGAGGGACAGATACGCAGTATTTT.

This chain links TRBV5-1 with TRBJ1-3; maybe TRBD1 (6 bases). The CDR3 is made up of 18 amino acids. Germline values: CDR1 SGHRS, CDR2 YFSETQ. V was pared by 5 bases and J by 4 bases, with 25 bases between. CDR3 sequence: CASRARRSWGGEGNTIYF. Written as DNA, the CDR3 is TGCGCCAGCAGAGCCCGTCGGTCCTGGGGGGGCGAAGGAAACACCATATATTTT. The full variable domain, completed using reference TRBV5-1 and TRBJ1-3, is KAGVTQTPRYLIKTRGQQVTLSCSPISGHRSVSWYQQTPGQGLQFLFEYFSETQRNKGNFPGRFSGRQFSNSRSEMNVSTLELGDSALYLCASRARRSWGGEGNTIYFGEGSWLTVV.

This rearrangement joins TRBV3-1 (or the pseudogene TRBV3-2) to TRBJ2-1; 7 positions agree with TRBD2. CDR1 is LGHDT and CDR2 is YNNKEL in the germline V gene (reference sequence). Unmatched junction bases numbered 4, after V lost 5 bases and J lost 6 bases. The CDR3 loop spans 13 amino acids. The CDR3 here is CASSSSGPNEQFF. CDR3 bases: TGTGCCAGCAGCTCTAGCGGACCCAATGAGCAGTTCTTC.

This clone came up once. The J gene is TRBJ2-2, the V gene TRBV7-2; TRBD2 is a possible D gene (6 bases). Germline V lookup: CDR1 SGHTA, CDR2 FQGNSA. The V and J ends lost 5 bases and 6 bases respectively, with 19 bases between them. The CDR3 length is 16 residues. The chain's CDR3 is CASSETGVRFAGELFF. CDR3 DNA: TGTGCCAGCAGCGAGACGGGAGTTCGTTTTGCCGGGGAGCTGTTTTTT.

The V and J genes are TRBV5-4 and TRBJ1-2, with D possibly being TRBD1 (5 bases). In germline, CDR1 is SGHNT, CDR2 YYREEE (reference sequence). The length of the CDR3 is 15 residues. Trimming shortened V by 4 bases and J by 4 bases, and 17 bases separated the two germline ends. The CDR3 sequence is CASSAGPTALYGYTF. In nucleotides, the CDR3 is TGTGCCAGCAGCGCGGGACCCACGGCACTCTATGGCTACACCTTC.

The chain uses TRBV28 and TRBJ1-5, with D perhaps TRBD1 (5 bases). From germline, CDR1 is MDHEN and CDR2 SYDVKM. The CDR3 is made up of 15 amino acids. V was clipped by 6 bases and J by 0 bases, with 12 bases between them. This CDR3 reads CASRNRPYSNQPQHF. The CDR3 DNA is TGTGCCAGCAGGAACAGGCCCTATAGCAATCAGCCCCAGCATTTT. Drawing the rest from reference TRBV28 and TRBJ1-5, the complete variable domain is DVKVTQSSRYLVKRTGEKVFLECVQDMDHENMFWYRQDPGLGLRLIYFSYDVKMKEKGDIPEGYSVSREKKERFSLILESASTNQTSMYLCASRNRPYSNQPQHFGDGTRLSIL.

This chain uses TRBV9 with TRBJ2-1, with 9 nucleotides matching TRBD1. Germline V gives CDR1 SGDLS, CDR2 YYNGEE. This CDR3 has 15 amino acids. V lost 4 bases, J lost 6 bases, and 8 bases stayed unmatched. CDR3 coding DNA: TGTGCCAGCAGCTCTCGGACAGGGGACACCAATGAGCAGTTCTTC. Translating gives CASSSRTGDTNEQFF. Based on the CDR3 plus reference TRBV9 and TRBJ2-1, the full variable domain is DSGVTQTPKHLITATGQRVTLRCSPRSGDLSVYWYQQSLDQGLQFLIQYYNGEERAKGNILERFSAQQFPDLHSELNLSSLELGDSALYFCASSSRTGDTNEQFFGPGTRLTVL.

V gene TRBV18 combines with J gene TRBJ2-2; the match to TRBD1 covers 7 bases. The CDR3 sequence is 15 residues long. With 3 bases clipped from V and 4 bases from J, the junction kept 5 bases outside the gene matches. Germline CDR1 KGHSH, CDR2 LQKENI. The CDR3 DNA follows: TGTGCCAGCTCACCGGGACAGACAAGCACCGGGGAGCTGTTTTTT. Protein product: CASSPGQTSTGELFF.

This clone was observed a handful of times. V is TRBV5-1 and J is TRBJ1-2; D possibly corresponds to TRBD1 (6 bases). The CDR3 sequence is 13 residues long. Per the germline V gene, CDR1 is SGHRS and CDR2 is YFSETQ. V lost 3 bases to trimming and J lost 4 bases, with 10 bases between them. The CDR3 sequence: CASSWQTGYGYTF. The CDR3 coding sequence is TGCGCCAGCAGCTGGCAGACAGGCTATGGCTACACCTTC.

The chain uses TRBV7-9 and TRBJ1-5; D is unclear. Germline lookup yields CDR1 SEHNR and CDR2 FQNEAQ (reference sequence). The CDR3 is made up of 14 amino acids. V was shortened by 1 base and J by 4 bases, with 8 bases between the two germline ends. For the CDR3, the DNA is TGTGCCAGCAGCTTAGGTTTCGAGAATCAGCCCCAGCATTTT. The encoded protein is CASSLGFENQPQHF.

CDR3 loop: CASSRQGVGTGELFF. CDR3 DNA: TGTGCCAGTAGTAGACAGGGGGTAGGCACCGGGGAGCTGTTTTTT. The genes are TRBV19 and TRBJ2-2, with TRBD1 matching over 9 bases. The germline CDR1 and CDR2 sequences are LNHDA and SQIVND (reference sequence). The CDR3 runs to 15 residues. V shed 4 bases and J 4 bases; nucleotides not matched to a gene: 4.

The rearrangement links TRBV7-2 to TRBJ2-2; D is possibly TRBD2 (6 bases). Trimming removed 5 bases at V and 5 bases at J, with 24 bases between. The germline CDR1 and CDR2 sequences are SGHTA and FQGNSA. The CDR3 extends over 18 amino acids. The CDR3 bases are TGTGCCAGCAGCGCTCTGAGATTCACCGGGGGACGGACCGGGGAGCTGTTTTTT. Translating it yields CASSALRFTGGRTGELFF.

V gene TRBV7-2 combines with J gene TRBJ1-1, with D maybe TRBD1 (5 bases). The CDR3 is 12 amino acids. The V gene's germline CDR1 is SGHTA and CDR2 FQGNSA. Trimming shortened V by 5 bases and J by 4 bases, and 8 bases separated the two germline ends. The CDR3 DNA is TGTGCCAGCAGCGTAGGGGCCACTGAAGCTTTCTTT. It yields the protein CASSVGATEAFF.

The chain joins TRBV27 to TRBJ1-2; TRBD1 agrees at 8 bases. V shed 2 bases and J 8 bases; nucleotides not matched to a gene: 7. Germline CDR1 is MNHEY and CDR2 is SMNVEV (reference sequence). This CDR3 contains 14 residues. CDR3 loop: CASSLKAGGAGYTF. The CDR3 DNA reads TGTGCCAGCAGTTTAAAGGCAGGGGGCGCGGGCTACACCTTC.

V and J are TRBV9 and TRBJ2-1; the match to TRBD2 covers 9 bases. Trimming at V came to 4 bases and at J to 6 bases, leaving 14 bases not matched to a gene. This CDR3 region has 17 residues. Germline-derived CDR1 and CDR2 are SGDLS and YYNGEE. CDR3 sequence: CASSPRLSSGIGNEQFF. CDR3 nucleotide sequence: TGTGCCAGCAGCCCACGCCTTTCTAGCGGGATTGGCAATGAGCAGTTCTTC.

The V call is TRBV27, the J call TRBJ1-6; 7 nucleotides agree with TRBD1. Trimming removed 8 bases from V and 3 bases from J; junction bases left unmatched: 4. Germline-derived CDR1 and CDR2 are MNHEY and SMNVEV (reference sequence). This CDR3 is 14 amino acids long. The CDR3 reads CASGWDSYNSPLHF. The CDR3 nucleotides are TGTGCCAGCGGGTGGGACAGCTATAATTCACCCCTCCACTTT.

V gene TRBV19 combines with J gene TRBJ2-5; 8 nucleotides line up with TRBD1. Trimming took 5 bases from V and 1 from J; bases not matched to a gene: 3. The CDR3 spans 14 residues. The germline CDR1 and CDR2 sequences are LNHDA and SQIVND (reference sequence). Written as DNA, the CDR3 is TGTGCCAGTAGTGTAACAGGGGGCCAAGAGACCCAGTACTTC. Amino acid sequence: CASSVTGGQETQYF.

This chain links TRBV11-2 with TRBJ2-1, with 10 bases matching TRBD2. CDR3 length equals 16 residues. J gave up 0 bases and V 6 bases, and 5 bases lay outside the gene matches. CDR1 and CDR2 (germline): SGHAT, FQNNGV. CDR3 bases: TGTGCCAGCAGTTTCATAGCGGGAGGCTCCTACAATGAGCAGTTCTTC. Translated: CASSFIAGGSYNEQFF. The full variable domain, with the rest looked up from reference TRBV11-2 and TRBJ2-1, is EAGVAQSPRYKIIEKRQSVAFWCNPISGHATLYWYQQILGQGPKLLIQFQNNGVVDDSQLPKDRFSAERLKGVDSTLKIQPAKLEDSAVYLCASSFIAGGSYNEQFFGPGTRLTVL.

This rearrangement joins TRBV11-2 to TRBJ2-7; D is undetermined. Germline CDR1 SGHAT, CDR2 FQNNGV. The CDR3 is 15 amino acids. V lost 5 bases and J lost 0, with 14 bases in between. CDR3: CASSTAGESSYEQYF. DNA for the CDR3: TGTGCCAGCAGCACAGCAGGTGAGAGCTCCTACGAGCAGTACTTC.

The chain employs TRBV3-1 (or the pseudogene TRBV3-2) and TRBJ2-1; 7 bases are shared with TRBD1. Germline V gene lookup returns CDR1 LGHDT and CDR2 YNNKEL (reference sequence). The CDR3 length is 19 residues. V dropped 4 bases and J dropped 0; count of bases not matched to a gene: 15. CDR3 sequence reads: CASSPIFSPGQSSYNEQFF. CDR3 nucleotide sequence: TGTGCCAGCAGCCCAATCTTTTCCCCGGGACAGAGCTCCTACAATGAGCAGTTCTTC.

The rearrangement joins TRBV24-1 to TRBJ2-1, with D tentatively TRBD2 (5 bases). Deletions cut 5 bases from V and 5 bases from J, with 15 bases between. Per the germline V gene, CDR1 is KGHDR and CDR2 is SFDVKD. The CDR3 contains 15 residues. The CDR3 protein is CATSGADWEHNEQFF. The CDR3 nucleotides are TGTGCCACCAGTGGGGCGGACTGGGAGCACAATGAGCAGTTCTTC.

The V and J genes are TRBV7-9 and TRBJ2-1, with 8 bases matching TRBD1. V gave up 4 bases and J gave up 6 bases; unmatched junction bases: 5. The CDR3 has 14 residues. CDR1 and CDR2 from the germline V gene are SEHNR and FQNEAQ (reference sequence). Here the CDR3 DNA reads TGTGCCAGCAGCTCGTCAGGGGGCCCCAATGAGCAGTTCTTC. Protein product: CASSSSGGPNEQFF.

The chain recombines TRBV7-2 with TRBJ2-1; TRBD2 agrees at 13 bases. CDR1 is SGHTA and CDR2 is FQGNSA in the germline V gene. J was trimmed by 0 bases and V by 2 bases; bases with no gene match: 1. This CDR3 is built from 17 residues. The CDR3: CASSLTSGGASYNEQFF. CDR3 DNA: TGTGCCAGCAGCTTAACTAGCGGGGGGGCCTCCTACAATGAGCAGTTCTTC.

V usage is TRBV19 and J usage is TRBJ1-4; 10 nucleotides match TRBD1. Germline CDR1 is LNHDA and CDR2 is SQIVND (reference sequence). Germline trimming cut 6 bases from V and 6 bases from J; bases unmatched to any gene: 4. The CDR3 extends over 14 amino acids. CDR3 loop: CASRTGTGDEKLFF. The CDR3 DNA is TGTGCCAGTAGGACCGGGACAGGGGATGAAAAACTGTTTTTT.

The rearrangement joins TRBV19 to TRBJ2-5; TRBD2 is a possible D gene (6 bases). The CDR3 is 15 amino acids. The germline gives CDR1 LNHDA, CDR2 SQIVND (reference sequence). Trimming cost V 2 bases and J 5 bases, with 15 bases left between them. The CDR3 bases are TGTGCCAGTAGTATAACTAGCCTTGGGAGGGAGACCCAGTACTTC. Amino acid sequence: CASSITSLGRETQYF.

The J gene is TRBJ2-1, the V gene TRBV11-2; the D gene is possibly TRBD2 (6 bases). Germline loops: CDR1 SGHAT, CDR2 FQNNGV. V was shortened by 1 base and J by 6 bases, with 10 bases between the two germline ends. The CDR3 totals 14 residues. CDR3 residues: CASSLAGVSNEQFF. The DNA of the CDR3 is TGTGCCAGCAGCTTAGCGGGAGTCAGCAATGAGCAGTTCTTC. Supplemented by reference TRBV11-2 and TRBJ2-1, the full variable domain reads EAGVAQSPRYKIIEKRQSVAFWCNPISGHATLYWYQQILGQGPKLLIQFQNNGVVDDSQLPKDRFSAERLKGVDSTLKIQPAKLEDSAVYLCASSLAGVSNEQFFGPGTRLTVL.

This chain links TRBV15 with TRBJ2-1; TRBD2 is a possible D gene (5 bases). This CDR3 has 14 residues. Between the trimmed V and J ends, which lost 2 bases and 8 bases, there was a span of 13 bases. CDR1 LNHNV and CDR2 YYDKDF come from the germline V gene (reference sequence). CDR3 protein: CATSRIGSTDEQFF. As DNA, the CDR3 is TGTGCCACCAGCAGAATAGGGAGTACCGATGAGCAGTTCTTC.

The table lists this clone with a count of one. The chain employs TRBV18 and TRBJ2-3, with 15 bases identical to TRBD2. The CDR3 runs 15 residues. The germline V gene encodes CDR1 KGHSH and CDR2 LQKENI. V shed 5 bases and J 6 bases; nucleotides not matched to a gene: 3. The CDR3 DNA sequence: TGTGCCAGCTCAGGACTAGCGGGAGGGCACGATACGCAGTATTTT. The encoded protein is CASSGLAGGHDTQYF.

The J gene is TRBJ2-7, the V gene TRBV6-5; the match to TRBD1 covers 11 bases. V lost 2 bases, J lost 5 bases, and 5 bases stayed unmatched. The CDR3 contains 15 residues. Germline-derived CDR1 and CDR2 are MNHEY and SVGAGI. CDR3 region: CASSYRGQGAHEQYF. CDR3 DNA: TGTGCCAGCAGTTACAGAGGACAGGGGGCCCACGAGCAGTACTTC.